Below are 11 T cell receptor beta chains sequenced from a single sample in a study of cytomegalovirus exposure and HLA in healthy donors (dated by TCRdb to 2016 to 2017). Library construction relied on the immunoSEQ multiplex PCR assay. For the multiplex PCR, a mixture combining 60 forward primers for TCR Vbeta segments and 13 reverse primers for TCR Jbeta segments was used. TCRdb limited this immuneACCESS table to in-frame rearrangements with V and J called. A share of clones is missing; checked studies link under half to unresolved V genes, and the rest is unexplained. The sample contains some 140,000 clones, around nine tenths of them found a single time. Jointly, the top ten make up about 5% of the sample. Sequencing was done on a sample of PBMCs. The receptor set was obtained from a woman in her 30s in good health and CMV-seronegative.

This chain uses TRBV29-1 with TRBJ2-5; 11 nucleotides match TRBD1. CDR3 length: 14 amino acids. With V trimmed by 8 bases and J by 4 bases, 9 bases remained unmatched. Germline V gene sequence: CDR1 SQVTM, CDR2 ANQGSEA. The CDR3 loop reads CSTKGQGAGETQYF. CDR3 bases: TGCAGCACAAAAGGACAGGGGGCGGGAGAGACCCAGTACTTC.

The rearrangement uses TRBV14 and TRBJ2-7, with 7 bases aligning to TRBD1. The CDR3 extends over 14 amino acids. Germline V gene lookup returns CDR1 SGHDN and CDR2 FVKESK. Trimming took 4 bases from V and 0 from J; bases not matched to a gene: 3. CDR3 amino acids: CASSRQGLSYEQYF. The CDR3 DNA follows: TGTGCCAGCAGCCGACAGGGTCTCTCCTACGAGCAGTACTTC.

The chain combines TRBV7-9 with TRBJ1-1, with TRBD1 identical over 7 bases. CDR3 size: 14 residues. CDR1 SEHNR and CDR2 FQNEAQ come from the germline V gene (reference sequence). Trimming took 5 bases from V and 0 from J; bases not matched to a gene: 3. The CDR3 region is CASSLDRLNTEAFF. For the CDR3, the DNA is TGTGCCAGCAGCCTGGACAGGTTGAACACTGAAGCTTTCTTT.

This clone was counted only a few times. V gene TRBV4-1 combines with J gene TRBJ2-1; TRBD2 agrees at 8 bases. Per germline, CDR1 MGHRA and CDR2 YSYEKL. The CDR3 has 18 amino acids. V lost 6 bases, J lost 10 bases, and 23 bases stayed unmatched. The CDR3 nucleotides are TGCGCCAGCAGTTACGGACCACTACAGAAAGCGGGAGAGAGAGAGCAGTTCTTC. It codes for CASSYGPLQKAGEREQFF.

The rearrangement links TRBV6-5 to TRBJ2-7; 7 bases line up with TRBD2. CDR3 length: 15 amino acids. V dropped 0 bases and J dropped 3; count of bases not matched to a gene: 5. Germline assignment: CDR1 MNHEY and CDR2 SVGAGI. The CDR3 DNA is TGTGCCAGCAGTTACTCAGGGGAGGGGAACTACGAGCAGTACTTC. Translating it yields CASSYSGEGNYEQYF.

The CDR3 bases are TGCAGCGTCCGTGGACAGGCGAACACTGAAGCTTTCTTT. Its translation is CSVRGQANTEAFF. This chain links TRBV29-1 with TRBJ1-1, with 7 bases that match TRBD1. This CDR3 is 13 amino acids long. The germline gives CDR1 SQVTM, CDR2 ANQGSEA. Trimming cost V 6 bases and J 1 base; bases outside gene matches: 5.

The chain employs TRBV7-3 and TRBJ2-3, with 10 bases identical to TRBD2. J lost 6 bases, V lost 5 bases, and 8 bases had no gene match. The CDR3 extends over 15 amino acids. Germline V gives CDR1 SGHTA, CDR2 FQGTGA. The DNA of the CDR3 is TGTGCCAGCAGCCCAAGCGGGAGGGCGGCCGATACGCAGTATTTT. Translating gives CASSPSGRAADTQYF.

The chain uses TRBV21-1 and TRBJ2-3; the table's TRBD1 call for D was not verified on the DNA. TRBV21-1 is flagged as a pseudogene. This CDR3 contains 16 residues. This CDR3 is CASSKGVGQTTDTQYF. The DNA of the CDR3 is TGTGCCAGCAGCAAGGGGGTGGGACAGACAACAGATACGCAGTATTTT.

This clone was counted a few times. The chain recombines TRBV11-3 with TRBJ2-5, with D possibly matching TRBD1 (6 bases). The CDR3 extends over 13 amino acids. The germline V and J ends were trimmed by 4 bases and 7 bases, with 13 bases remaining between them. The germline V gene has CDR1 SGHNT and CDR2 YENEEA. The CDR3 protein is CASSSTGTGTQYF. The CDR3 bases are TGTGCCAGCAGCTCCACAGGGACGGGGACCCAGTACTTC.

The CDR3 reads CASSQGTGAFLDTQYF. Here the CDR3 DNA reads TGTGCCAGCAGCCAAGGGACAGGGGCCTTTTTGGATACGCAGTATTTT. The genes are TRBV7-2 and TRBJ2-3, with TRBD1 identical over 10 bases. Germline CDR1 and CDR2: SGHTA and FQGNSA. J gave up 6 bases and V 5 bases, and 11 bases lay outside the gene matches. The CDR3 loop spans 16 amino acids.

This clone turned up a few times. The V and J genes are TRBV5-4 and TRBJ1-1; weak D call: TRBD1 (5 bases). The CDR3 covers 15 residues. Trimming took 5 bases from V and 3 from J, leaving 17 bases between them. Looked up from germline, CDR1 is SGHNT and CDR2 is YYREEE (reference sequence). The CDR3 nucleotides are TGTGCCAGCAGTCCTATAGGGGAATGGGACACTGAAGCTTTCTTT. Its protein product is CASSPIGEWDTEAFF.